Shown below are 15 T cell receptor beta chains from a single sample sequenced in a study of T cell responses to AZD1222 COVID-19 vaccine. Repertoires were generated with immunoSEQ multiplex PCR, while TCRdb's copy carries only in-frame clones and drops some. This table holds over 120,000 clones, roughly 92% found once. This sample comprised peripheral blood, obtained on day 0 of AZD1222 vaccination. These receptors originate from an adult in good health.

The chain carries TRBV19 and TRBJ1-4; D possibly corresponds to TRBD1 (5 bases). The germline gives CDR1 LNHDA, CDR2 SQIVND (reference sequence). The length of the CDR3 is 16 residues. The V end was cut by 3 bases, the J end by 2 bases, with 13 bases between. The DNA of the CDR3 is TGTGCCAGTAGTATTTTTCTTCGGGACACTAATGAAAAACTGTTTTTT. Its protein product is CASSIFLRDTNEKLFF.

V usage is TRBV6-1 and J usage is TRBJ1-2; weak D call: TRBD1 (5 bases). Trimming removed 2 bases at V and 4 bases at J, with 11 bases between. This CDR3 is built from 14 residues. Germline V lookup: CDR1 MNHNS, CDR2 SASEGT. For the CDR3, the DNA is TGTGCCAGCAGTGAAAGGGGAACCTTCTATGGCTACACCTTC. As protein: CASSERGTFYGYTF.

This chain uses TRBV29-1 with TRBJ1-1, with unresolved D. Trimming shortened V by 7 bases and J by 5 bases, and 20 bases separated the two germline ends. Germline-derived CDR1 and CDR2 are SQVTM and ANQGSEA. There are 14 residues in the CDR3. CDR3 nucleotides: TGCAGCGCCGAGCCTCGGTCGGGGTTGACTGAAGCTTTCTTT. Its protein product is CSAEPRSGLTEAFF.

This clone was counted a few times. The rearrangement links TRBV2 to TRBJ1-5; 7 bases map to TRBD1. V dropped 6 bases and J dropped 1; count of bases not matched to a gene: 6. Germline CDR1 SNHLY, CDR2 FYNNEI. This CDR3 is 15 amino acids long. CDR3 amino acids: CASSRQGGSNQPQHF. For the CDR3, the DNA is TGTGCCAGCAGCCGACAGGGTGGCAGCAATCAGCCCCAGCATTTT. Looking up the rest from reference TRBV2 and TRBJ1-5 gives the full variable domain: EPEVTQTPSHQVTQMGQEVILRCVPISNHLYFYWYRQILGQKVEFLVSFYNNEISEKSEIFDDQFSVERPDGSNFTLKIRSTKLEDSAMYFCASSRQGGSNQPQHFGDGTRLSIL.

This clone is a singleton in its sample. The chain employs TRBV28 and TRBJ2-1, with D possibly matching TRBD1 (5 bases). This CDR3 region has 12 residues. V lost 2 bases to trimming and J lost 8 bases, with 7 bases between them. Per the germline V gene, CDR1 is MDHEN and CDR2 is SYDVKM. The CDR3 loop reads CASSLKGDEQFF. The CDR3 DNA sequence: TGTGCCAGCAGTTTAAAAGGGGATGAGCAGTTCTTC.

The rearrangement links TRBV5-6 to TRBJ1-2; D not resolved. CDR3 length: 14 residues. V lost 0 bases to trimming and J lost 5 bases, with 11 bases between them. Germline CDR1 reads SGHDT; CDR2 reads YYEEEE. CDR3 nucleotides: TGTGCCAGCAGCTTGGCAGGTCGAATGTATGGCTACACCTTC. Protein product: CASSLAGRMYGYTF.

This clone occurred many times. This chain connects TRBV14 to TRBJ2-1; unclear D gene. This CDR3 comprises 11 residues. The V end was cut by 1 base, the J end by 9 bases, with 4 bases between. Germline V CDR1 and CDR2: SGHDN, FVKESK. CDR3 residues: CASSQGFEQFF. The CDR3 bases are TGTGCCAGCAGCCAAGGATTTGAGCAGTTCTTC.

As for this clone: An end of the junction does not agree with germline; a read error may underlie this. J is TRBJ2-7 and V is TRBV10-2; a weak D match, TRBD1 (5 bases). Germline CDR1 is WSHSY and CDR2 is SAAADI. The CDR3 is 17 residues long. The CDR3 coding sequence is TGCGCCAGCAGGGAGTCGCCGGTCAGGGATTACTCCTACGAGCAGTACTTC. Amino acids: CASRESPVRDYSYEQYF.

The chain employs TRBV7-2 and TRBJ2-1; 7 nucleotides agree with TRBD1. CDR1 is SGHTA, CDR2 FQGNSA, per germline. This CDR3 has 13 amino acids. Trimming took 10 bases from V and 3 from J; bases not matched to a gene: 6. DNA of the CDR3: TGTGCCATCCCGGGACAGCGCTACAATGAGCAGTTCTTC. Residues: CAIPGQRYNEQFF.

The gene calls are TRBV2 and TRBJ1-6; a possible D gene is TRBD1 (5 bases). The CDR3 spans 14 residues. The germline V gene encodes CDR1 SNHLY and CDR2 FYNNEI. The V end lost 3 bases, the J end lost 7 bases, and 10 bases lay between the germline ends. The CDR3 DNA reads TGTGCCAGCAGTGAGGTAGGGGTAAATTCACCCCTCCACTTT. It codes for CASSEVGVNSPLHF.

This chain joins TRBV6-5 and TRBJ1-6; D may be TRBD1 (5 bases). V dropped 6 bases and J dropped 4 bases, with 13 bases sitting between them. CDR1 and CDR2 (germline): MNHEY, SVGAGI. This CDR3 has 15 residues. In nucleotides, the CDR3 is TGTGCCAGCAGACTCAGACAGACTTATAATTCACCCCTCCACTTT. Encoded protein: CASRLRQTYNSPLHF.

This clone was seen just once. The chain links TRBV19 to TRBJ2-1; D perhaps matches TRBD2 (6 bases). V was pared by 6 bases and J by 4 bases, with 16 bases between. The CDR3 totals 15 residues. Germline loops: CDR1 LNHDA, CDR2 SQIVND (reference sequence). CDR3 coding DNA: TGTGCCAGTAGCCCTCCCCTAGCGTCTTACAATGAGCAGTTCTTC. It specifies CASSPPLASYNEQFF.

The chain has TRBV5-6 and TRBJ1-2; 9 bases align to TRBD1. Trimming cost V 6 bases and J 7 bases; bases outside gene matches: 16. CDR1 and CDR2 (germline): SGHDT, YYEEEE. The CDR3 contains 16 residues. CDR3 residues: CASTYYGQGSKGGYTF. Here the CDR3 DNA reads TGTGCCAGCACCTACTATGGACAGGGGAGTAAAGGTGGCTACACCTTC.

This chain uses TRBV28 with TRBJ2-7; D possibly corresponds to TRBD1 (7 bases). The length of the CDR3 is 15 residues. The germline V and J ends were trimmed by 3 bases and 3 bases, with 15 bases remaining between them. Germline lookup yields CDR1 MDHEN and CDR2 SYDVKM. The CDR3 sequence is CASSFAGGKDYEQYF. DNA for the CDR3: TGTGCCAGCAGTTTCGCAGGGGGGAAGGACTACGAGCAGTACTTC. Looking up the rest from reference TRBV28 and TRBJ2-7 gives the full variable domain: DVKVTQSSRYLVKRTGEKVFLECVQDMDHENMFWYRQDPGLGLRLIYFSYDVKMKEKGDIPEGYSVSREKKERFSLILESASTNQTSMYLCASSFAGGKDYEQYFGPGTRLTVT.

Here the CDR3 DNA reads TGTGCCACCAGCAGAAGGGACTCCCGTCATGAGCAGTACTTC. It encodes CATSRRDSRHEQYF. The V gene is TRBV15, the J gene TRBJ2-7; possible D gene TRBD2, 6 bases. The CDR3 has 14 residues. V lost 2 bases and J lost 7, with 15 bases in between. Looked up from germline, CDR1 is LNHNV and CDR2 is YYDKDF (reference sequence).